Listed below are T cell receptor beta chains from one sample, sequenced in a study of T cells in Graves' hyperthyroidism and ophthalmopathy. MiXCR, run by TCRdb on the multiplex PCR reads, gives a single entry per CDR3 protein. The sample has about 700,000 distinct CDR3 sequences, around 13% seen once; the top ten hold 10%. Sequencing was done on a sample of blood. These receptors all come from a woman aged 18-29 years with Graves' hyperthyroidism. CDR3s include the opening cysteine and the closing phenylalanine or tryptophan. A D gene is named only where the DNA matches it firmly. A row's size may be missing; if present it is once, few, many or a size class.

v_gene,j_gene,d_gene,abundance,CDR3aa,CDR3nt
TRBV19,TRBJ2-1,-,few,CASSTGIISYNEQFF,TGTGCCAGTAGTACCGGGATCATCTCCTACAATGAGCAGTTCTTC
TRBV6-1,TRBJ1-3,-,-,CASSGSGNTIYF,TGTGCCAGCAGTGGATCTGGAAACACCATATATTTT
TRBV3-1,TRBJ2-7,TRBD2,many,CASSQVKKGLAHEQYF,TGTGCCAGCAGCCAGGTCAAGAAGGGACTAGCGCACGAGCAGTACTTC
TRBV2,TRBJ1-5,TRBD1,-,CASKPGTDSNQPQHF,TGTGCCAGCAAACCCGGGACAGATAGCAATCAGCCCCAGCATTTT
TRBV7-9,TRBJ2-2,-,few,CASSPPTENTGELFF,TGTGCCAGCAGCCCGCCGACAGAGAACACCGGGGAGCTGTTTTTT
TRBV9,TRBJ2-3,TRBD2,few,CASGPPTSGWGGTQYF,TGTGCCAGCGGACCGCCTACTAGCGGTTGGGGGGGTACGCAGTATTTT
TRBV18,TRBJ2-4,TRBD2,many,CASSLLAGVPKNIQYF,TGTGCCAGCTCACTGCTAGCGGGAGTACCCAAAAACATTCAGTACTTC
TRBV11-3,TRBJ1-1,-,many,CASSLQALNTEAFF,TGTGCCAGCAGCTTACAGGCCTTGAACACTGAAGCTTTCTTT
TRBV3-1,TRBJ2-1,TRBD1,many,CASSQWQGASGEQFF,TGTGCCAGCAGCCAGTGGCAGGGGGCCTCAGGGGAGCAGTTCTTC
TRBV28,TRBJ2-5,-,many,CASSLAGRLQETQYF,TGTGCCAGCAGTTTGGCCGGAAGGCTCCAAGAGACCCAGTACTTC
TRBV15,TRBJ2-1,-,few,CATSRERTTDEQFF,TGTGCCACCAGCAGAGAGAGGACGACGGATGAGCAGTTCTTC
TRBV7-2,TRBJ2-7,-,many,CASSLMGTSYEQYF,TGTGCCAGCAGCTTAATGGGGACCTCCTACGAGCAGTACTTC
TRBV20-1,TRBJ2-5,-,many,CSAPSYGGLLETQYF,TGCAGTGCCCCTAGTTATGGGGGGCTCTTAGAGACCCAGTACTTC
TRBV7-3,TRBJ1-1,-,few,CASSLTAGPENTEAFF,TGTGCCAGCAGCTTAACCGCAGGGCCGGAGAACACTGAAGCTTTCTTT
TRBV25-1,TRBJ1-2,TRBD1,few,CASSDPGTGFYGYTF,TGTGCCAGCAGTGACCCCGGGACAGGGTTCTATGGCTACACCTTC
TRBV9,TRBJ2-7,-,few,CASSQTPEFVDEQYF,TGTGCCAGCAGTCAGACCCCTGAATTTGTCGACGAGCAGTACTTC
TRBV7-2,TRBJ2-5,-,many,CASSLEGHYQETQYF,TGTGCCAGCAGCTTAGAAGGTCATTACCAAGAGACCCAGTACTTC
TRBV7-6,TRBJ2-1,TRBD2,-,CASSRLAGGGNEQFF,TGTGCCAGCAGTAGACTAGCGGGAGGTGGGAATGAGCAGTTCTTC
TRBV20-1,TRBJ2-5,TRBD1,few,CSARERAGGAVRQETQYF,TGCAGTGCTCGAGAGAGGGCAGGGGGCGCGGTAAGGCAAGAGACCCAGTACTTC
TRBV6-6,TRBJ1-1,TRBD1,many,CASSYWGTVNTEAFF,TGTGCCAGCAGTTACTGGGGGACAGTGAACACTGAAGCTTTCTTT
TRBV20-1,TRBJ2-1,TRBD2,few,CSAQAGGRQSEQFF,TGCAGTGCTCAAGCGGGAGGGCGGCAGAGTGAGCAGTTCTTC
TRBV28,TRBJ2-7,TRBD2,-,CASRPGLAGIGEQYF,TGTGCCAGCAGACCGGGACTAGCGGGGATCGGCGAGCAGTACTTC
TRBV24-1,TRBJ2-2,-,-,CATSDSSFPGELFF,TGTGCCACCAGTGATTCCTCTTTTCCCGGGGAGCTGTTTTTT
TRBV20-1,TRBJ2-3,TRBD2,many,CSASGTSGRRGTDTQYF,TGCAGTGCCTCCGGGACTAGCGGGAGAAGAGGAACAGATACGCAGTATTTT
TRBV2,TRBJ2-1,-,few,CASKEKGGGNEQFF,TGTGCCAGCAAGGAGAAAGGGGGAGGGAACGAGCAGTTCTTC
TRBV24-1,TRBJ2-5,-,-,CATSGQNYQETQYF,TGTGCCACCAGTGGACAGAACTACCAAGAGACCCAGTACTTC
TRBV5-1,TRBJ2-4,TRBD1,-,CASSWGTGEVIQYF,TGCGCCAGCAGCTGGGGGACAGGGGAGGTCATTCAGTACTTC
TRBV11-2,TRBJ1-6,-,many,CASSLVPQGSPTNSPLHF,TGTGCCAGCAGCTTAGTGCCGCAGGGGTCACCTACAAATTCACCCCTCCACTTT
TRBV24-1,TRBJ2-2,TRBD2,-,CATSDLDSSGATGELFF,TGTGCCACCAGTGATTTGGATTCTAGCGGGGCAACCGGGGAGCTGTTTTTT
TRBV20-1,TRBJ2-4,TRBD2,many,CSATTGGPANIQYF,TGCAGTGCTACTACGGGAGGGCCTGCGAACATTCAGTACTTC
TRBV9,TRBJ2-2,-,few,CASSGIDGELFF,TGTGCCAGCAGCGGGATTGACGGGGAGCTGTTTTTT
TRBV11-1,TRBJ2-3,TRBD2,-,CASSAGLAEYTQYF,TGTGCCAGCAGCGCGGGACTAGCGGAGTATACGCAGTATTTT
TRBV20-1,TRBJ2-1,TRBD2,many,CSARSGTSGSREQFF,TGCAGTGCTAGATCGGGGACTAGCGGGAGTAGGGAGCAGTTCTTC